Below, 2 T cell receptor beta chains from the same sample are listed, as sequenced in a study of shared clonotypes between healthy human individuals. Profiled with immunoSEQ multiplex PCR; TCRdb holds only in-frame clones, not every one. The sample includes 1.4 million to 1.5 million clones, roughly 96% of them seen just once. Sequenced input: naive CD4+ T cells sorted from blood. Subset noted: CD45RA+ positively selected. These receptors originate from a man aged 25 to 45 in good health.

The chain joins TRBV11-2 to TRBJ2-1; possible D gene TRBD2, 6 bases. CDR3 length equals 15 residues. Trimming removed 0 bases at V and 7 bases at J, with 13 bases between. CDR1 SGHAT and CDR2 FQNNGV come from the germline V gene. Here the CDR3 DNA reads TGTGCCAGCAGCTTAGATCCGGGGGTCTGGAATGAGCAGTTCTTC. Amino acid sequence: CASSLDPGVWNEQFF.

This chain connects TRBV5-1 to TRBJ2-5, with 7 bases aligning to TRBD2. This CDR3 comprises 16 residues. The germline gives CDR1 SGHRS, CDR2 YFSETQ. Trimming at V came to 3 bases and at J to 3 bases, leaving 11 bases not matched to a gene. DNA for the CDR3: TGCGCCAGCAGCTCCGGGGCTAGCGGATTAGAAGAGACCCAGTACTTC. Protein product: CASSSGASGLEETQYF.